This T cell receptor beta chain is drawn from a study of blood T cells in healthy people across ages. Every donor provided roughly 10 milliliters of peripheral blood. The V end lost 2 bases, the J end lost 3 bases, and 8 bases lay between the germline ends. Per germline, CDR1 LGHDT and CDR2 YNNKEL (reference sequence). There are 14 residues in the CDR3. Primers used in a second PCR of about 7 to 12 cycles were a sample-barcoded 5' primer and a J-beta primer mix. A single record per CDR3 protein comes from TCRdb applying MiXCR to the 5' RACE reads. The sample has some 940,000 distinct CDR3 sequences; about 29% are singletons. This sample also appeared in a second study, on T cells of mothers and their children. That paper states: Overlap ran slightly, non-significantly higher for related than unrelated mother-child pairs. Persistent microchimeric T cell clones were sought, and none were detected.

The receptor was isolated from a woman aged 40 to 50 in good health. Sequenced input: blood. This chain uses TRBV3-1 with TRBJ2-1, with a possible D match to TRBD2 (6 bases). CDR3 sequence reads: CASSQQTSYNEQFF. In DNA, the CDR3 is TGTGCCAGCAGCCAACAGACTAGCTACAATGAGCAGTTCTTC.